This T cell receptor beta chain was captured in a study of T cell repertoires in cytomegalovirus infection. As for the study in general: From public TCR beta signatures came an indication of both CMV infection and matching HLA type. Study-level points and caveats: Adding up the frequency of public TCR beta families identified people who carried CMV plus the relevant HLA. HLA-C-restricted TCR beta clonotypes specific for CMV led the ex vivo response.

MiXCR, applied by TCRdb to the reads, yields one record per CDR3 protein. The sample lists some 590,000 distinct CDR3 sequences, approximately 40% seen once, with 48% in the top ten. To note about this clonotype: The antigen is undetermined.

Germline V gene sequence: CDR1 MNHEY, CDR2 SVGEGT. Trimming at V came to 4 bases and at J to 2 bases, leaving 8 bases not matched to a gene. The CDR3 has 15 amino acids. The chain joins TRBV6-2 or TRBV6-3 to TRBJ2-7, with 7 nucleotides matching TRBD2. The starting material was cultured PBMCs, obtained from culture after CMV antigen stimulation. This clonotype was obtained from a human donor in good health (CMV status not recorded). Some clones in this sample may be carry-over from other donors' samples. CDR3 bases: TGTGCCAGCAGTTCCTTTGCGGGAGTGGCCTACGAGCAGTACTTC. Translating gives CASSSFAGVAYEQYF.